This T cell receptor beta chain was captured in a study of molecular identifiers for immune sequencing clone quantification. Study findings and constraints: Detection of one spiked Jurkat cell's TCR RNA reportedly worked in 1 million or so naive cells.

TCRdb redid the calling of the PCR reads with MiXCR, one entry per CDR3 protein. The sample lists about 510,000 distinct CDR3 sequences, roughly 23% occurring once. The CDR3 contains 17 residues. V shed 4 bases and J shed 1 base, with 19 bases lying between them. CDR1 SEHNR and CDR2 FQNEAQ come from the germline V gene (reference sequence). This clonotype turned up a few times. The antigen is undetermined. Based on a CD8+CD4-CCR7+CD45RA+ profile, naive CD8 T cells were sorted. The chain joins TRBV7-9 to TRBJ1-1; D remains ambiguous. Sequenced material: naive CD8+ T cells from blood, with Jurkat cell RNA spiked in. Sample subset: FACS-sorted CD8+CD4-CCR7+CD45RA+ naive T cells. The clonotype comes from a human donor in good health. Some libraries in this study had Jurkat cell RNA spiked in. The CDR3 coding sequence is TGTGCCAGCAGCTCCCCTCTCGGACGGGGAGAGAACACTGAAGCTTTCTTT. Translating it yields CASSSPLGRGENTEAFF.